This T cell receptor beta chain emerged from a study of blood T cell repertoires in COVID-19. About the research overall: T cells, B-cell-depleted T cells, or PBMCs supplied cDNA or gDNA.

Trimming pared 7 bases from V and 6 bases from J, leaving 3 bases between. The CDR3 extends over 8 amino acids. In germline, CDR1 is DFQATT, CDR2 SNEGSKA (reference sequence). Profiling relied on immunoSEQ multiplex PCR, and the TCRdb table lists in-frame clones only, not all of them. In the table there are some 87,000 clones, about 87% of which are singletons. The sequencing sample was made of peripheral blood. V usage is TRBV20-1 and J usage is TRBJ1-2, with unresolved D. The origin of this receptor is a human donor in a cohort sampled during active COVID-19. CDR3 sequence: CSVDGYTF. CDR3 DNA sequence: TGCAGTGTCGATGGCTACACCTTC.